This is a list of T cell receptor beta chains from one sample in a study of CD4 T cells in relation to SARS-CoV-2 and coronaviruses. What these receptors recognize is not known. Assay: immunoSEQ multiplex PCR; the TCRdb copy retains only in-frame clones and omits some. The sample lists roughly 41,000 clones; approximately 82% were seen once. Material for sequencing was naive CD4+ T cells from PBMCs, cultured in vitro. The receptor set was obtained from an adult with COVID-19. Both conserved end residues are part of each CDR3. Fields, in order: CDR3 length, J gene, D gene, clone size, V gene, CDR3 DNA, CDR3 protein. A D gene is named only where the DNA matches it firmly. A clone size is listed for some rows: how often the clone was seen (once, few, many), or a class if it is expanded.

cdr3_length: 17; j_call: TRBJ2-1; d_call: TRBD2; clone_size: NA; v_call: TRBV15; cdr3_nt: TGTGCCACCAGCAGAGGGATACTTTTAGCGGGAGAGGGTGAGCAGTTCTTC; cdr3_aa: CATSRGILLAGEGEQFF
cdr3_length: 16; j_call: TRBJ2-4; d_call: NA; clone_size: NA; v_call: TRBV3-1/TRBV3-2; cdr3_nt: TGTGCCAGCAGCCACTTGATGGGGGGAGCCAAAAACATTCAGTACTTC; cdr3_aa: CASSHLMGGAKNIQYF
cdr3_length: 13; j_call: TRBJ2-7; d_call: NA; clone_size: NA; v_call: TRBV15; cdr3_nt: TGTGCCACCAGAGAAGGGACTGGCTCGGGGCAGTACTTC; cdr3_aa: CATREGTGSGQYF
cdr3_length: 14; j_call: TRBJ2-7; d_call: NA; clone_size: NA; v_call: TRBV6-1; cdr3_nt: TGTGCCAGCAGTGAAGACATGATACACTACGAGCAGTACTTC; cdr3_aa: CASSEDMIHYEQYF
cdr3_length: 17; j_call: TRBJ2-3; d_call: NA; clone_size: NA; v_call: TRBV5-1; cdr3_nt: TGCGCCAGCAGCCGCCGTTCCGCGCTAGCGAGCACAGATACGCAGTATTTT; cdr3_aa: CASSRRSALASTDTQYF
cdr3_length: 16; j_call: TRBJ2-1; d_call: TRBD2; clone_size: NA; v_call: TRBV5-4; cdr3_nt: TGTGCCAGCAGCTTTCAGAGCGGGAGTCTGTGGCATGAGCAGTTCTTC; cdr3_aa: CASSFQSGSLWHEQFF
cdr3_length: 14; j_call: TRBJ2-7; d_call: NA; clone_size: NA; v_call: TRBV5-1; cdr3_nt: TGCGCCAGCAGCCCTAGGGGGTTGAGCTACGAGCAGTACTTC; cdr3_aa: CASSPRGLSYEQYF
cdr3_length: 13; j_call: TRBJ1-3; d_call: NA; clone_size: NA; v_call: TRBV12-3/TRBV12-4; cdr3_nt: TGTGCCAGCACCCCGGGGGGCCCAGACACCATATATTTT; cdr3_aa: CASTPGGPDTIYF
cdr3_length: 15; j_call: TRBJ2-5; d_call: NA; clone_size: NA; v_call: TRBV6-2/TRBV6-3; cdr3_nt: TGTGCCAGCAGTTTGCGCGGGAAGATACAAGAGACCCAGTACTTC; cdr3_aa: CASSLRGKIQETQYF
cdr3_length: 15; j_call: TRBJ2-3; d_call: TRBD1; clone_size: NA; v_call: TRBV30; cdr3_nt: TGTGCCTGGAGTGCAACAGGGGGGCTGGGTGATACGCAGTATTTT; cdr3_aa: CAWSATGGLGDTQYF
cdr3_length: 14; j_call: TRBJ1-5; d_call: NA; clone_size: NA; v_call: TRBV7-9; cdr3_nt: TGTGCCAGCAGCTTGGTAGGGGCGAATCAGCCCCAGCATTTT; cdr3_aa: CASSLVGANQPQHF
cdr3_length: 13; j_call: TRBJ2-7; d_call: NA; clone_size: NA; v_call: TRBV18; cdr3_nt: TGTGCCAGCTCACCGACAGTAGAGGACGAGCAGTACTTC; cdr3_aa: CASSPTVEDEQYF
cdr3_length: 16; j_call: TRBJ2-1; d_call: TRBD1; clone_size: NA; v_call: TRBV6-2/TRBV6-3; cdr3_nt: TGTGCCAGCAGTTACCGCCGGGACAGGGCTGAGGATGAGCAGTTCTTC; cdr3_aa: CASSYRRDRAEDEQFF
cdr3_length: 10; j_call: TRBJ1-1; d_call: NA; clone_size: NA; v_call: TRBV10-1; cdr3_nt: TGCGCCAGCTTTGCCGCTGAAGCTTTCTTT; cdr3_aa: CASFAAEAFF
cdr3_length: 15; j_call: TRBJ2-7; d_call: NA; clone_size: NA; v_call: TRBV28; cdr3_nt: TGTGCCAGCGGGCTTCAAAGGTACGGCTCCTACGAGCAGTACTTC; cdr3_aa: CASGLQRYGSYEQYF
cdr3_length: 12; j_call: TRBJ2-1; d_call: NA; clone_size: NA; v_call: TRBV3-1/TRBV3-2; cdr3_nt: TGTGCCAGCAGCTCAACTAGGAATGAGCAGTTCTTC; cdr3_aa: CASSSTRNEQFF
cdr3_length: 14; j_call: TRBJ2-7; d_call: TRBD2; clone_size: NA; v_call: TRBV4-2; cdr3_nt: TGTGCCAGCAGCCAAGATACTAGCGGGTACGAGCAGTACTTC; cdr3_aa: CASSQDTSGYEQYF
cdr3_length: 14; j_call: TRBJ2-2; d_call: TRBD1; clone_size: NA; v_call: TRBV15; cdr3_nt: TGTGCCACCAGCAGACAGGGGGACACCGGGGAGCTGTTTTTT; cdr3_aa: CATSRQGDTGELFF
cdr3_length: 15; j_call: TRBJ2-2; d_call: NA; clone_size: NA; v_call: TRBV10-1; cdr3_nt: TGCGCCAGCAGTGTGTCGCGAACGAACACCGGGGAGCTGTTTTTT; cdr3_aa: CASSVSRTNTGELFF
cdr3_length: 13; j_call: TRBJ2-3; d_call: NA; clone_size: NA; v_call: TRBV28; cdr3_nt: TGTGCCAGCAGTTTAGATGGCACAGATACGCAGTATTTT; cdr3_aa: CASSLDGTDTQYF
cdr3_length: 14; j_call: TRBJ2-1; d_call: NA; clone_size: NA; v_call: TRBV3-1/TRBV3-2; cdr3_nt: TGTGCCAGCGGTTCCACAGGAGAGTACAATGAGCAGTTCTTC; cdr3_aa: CASGSTGEYNEQFF
cdr3_length: 12; j_call: TRBJ2-1; d_call: NA; clone_size: NA; v_call: TRBV19; cdr3_nt: TGTGCCAGTAGTCCGGGGTACAATGAGCAGTTCTTC; cdr3_aa: CASSPGYNEQFF
cdr3_length: 12; j_call: TRBJ1-2; d_call: NA; clone_size: few; v_call: TRBV28; cdr3_nt: TGTGCCAGCGCATGGGGTAACTATGGCTACACCTTC; cdr3_aa: CASAWGNYGYTF
cdr3_length: 13; j_call: TRBJ1-1; d_call: NA; clone_size: few; v_call: TRBV14; cdr3_nt: TGTGCCAGCAGCCTAACCCAGGGGACTGAAGCTTTCTTT; cdr3_aa: CASSLTQGTEAFF
cdr3_length: 14; j_call: TRBJ2-2; d_call: NA; clone_size: NA; v_call: TRBV5-1; cdr3_nt: TGCGCCAGCCGAGGGGACGCGAACACCGGGGAGCTGTTTTTT; cdr3_aa: CASRGDANTGELFF
cdr3_length: 13; j_call: TRBJ1-1; d_call: NA; clone_size: NA; v_call: TRBV3-1/TRBV3-2; cdr3_nt: TGTGCCAGCAGCCAATTCTCGGGTCCTGAAGCTTTCTTT; cdr3_aa: CASSQFSGPEAFF
cdr3_length: 18; j_call: TRBJ2-1; d_call: TRBD1; clone_size: NA; v_call: TRBV28; cdr3_nt: TGTGCCAGCAGTTTCGGGACAGTCCGGGACAGGGGGCGGAATGAGCAGTTCTTC; cdr3_aa: CASSFGTVRDRGRNEQFF
cdr3_length: 15; j_call: TRBJ2-1; d_call: NA; clone_size: few; v_call: TRBV5-4; cdr3_nt: TGTGCCAGCAGCTTGATGGTAGGAAGGTCCAATGAGCAGTTCTTC; cdr3_aa: CASSLMVGRSNEQFF
cdr3_length: 15; j_call: TRBJ1-2; d_call: NA; clone_size: few; v_call: TRBV5-6; cdr3_nt: TGTGCCAGCAGCCCCGGCCGGTACAGACCCTATGGCTACACCTTC; cdr3_aa: CASSPGRYRPYGYTF
cdr3_length: 13; j_call: TRBJ2-1; d_call: NA; clone_size: NA; v_call: TRBV5-1; cdr3_nt: TGCGCCAGCAGCTCGCTAGCTGATAATGAGCAGTTCTTC; cdr3_aa: CASSSLADNEQFF
cdr3_length: 16; j_call: TRBJ2-7; d_call: NA; clone_size: NA; v_call: TRBV3-1/TRBV3-2; cdr3_nt: TGTGCCAGCAGCCAGTACGGGACTTCGCATCACTACGAGCAGTACTTC; cdr3_aa: CASSQYGTSHHYEQYF
cdr3_length: 15; j_call: TRBJ2-2; d_call: NA; clone_size: NA; v_call: TRBV2; cdr3_nt: TGTGCCAGCAGTGTTTTAGGGGGTATCGCCGGGGAGCTGTTTTTT; cdr3_aa: CASSVLGGIAGELFF
cdr3_length: 16; j_call: TRBJ2-5; d_call: TRBD1; clone_size: NA; v_call: TRBV2; cdr3_nt: TGTGCCAGCAGCGCTTACAGGGGGCCCCGGGGAGAGACCCAGTACTTC; cdr3_aa: CASSAYRGPRGETQYF
cdr3_length: 14; j_call: TRBJ2-2; d_call: NA; clone_size: NA; v_call: TRBV7-7; cdr3_nt: TGTGCCAGCAGCTTAATCGGAGCGACCGGGGAGCTGTTTTTT; cdr3_aa: CASSLIGATGELFF
cdr3_length: 15; j_call: TRBJ2-3; d_call: TRBD2; clone_size: NA; v_call: TRBV7-2; cdr3_nt: TGTGCCAGCAGCGGAGAGGGGACTAGCGGGAGGGCGAAGTATTTT; cdr3_aa: CASSGEGTSGRAKYF
cdr3_length: 15; j_call: TRBJ2-3; d_call: NA; clone_size: NA; v_call: TRBV6-5; cdr3_nt: TGTGCCAGCAGTTACGGGGTGTTGGACACAGATACGCAGTATTTT; cdr3_aa: CASSYGVLDTDTQYF
cdr3_length: 14; j_call: TRBJ2-1; d_call: TRBD2; clone_size: NA; v_call: TRBV19; cdr3_nt: TGTGCCAGTAGTACTAGGACTAGCGGCAATGAGCAGTTCTTC; cdr3_aa: CASSTRTSGNEQFF
cdr3_length: 15; j_call: TRBJ2-5; d_call: TRBD1; clone_size: NA; v_call: TRBV7-9; cdr3_nt: TGTGCCAGCACGACGTCGGGACAGTTCGATGAGACCCAGTACTTC; cdr3_aa: CASTTSGQFDETQYF
cdr3_length: 16; j_call: TRBJ1-1; d_call: NA; clone_size: once; v_call: TRBV18; cdr3_nt: TGTGCCAGCTCACCAGGAAATCGGGGGGTGAACACTGAAGCTTTCTTT; cdr3_aa: CASSPGNRGVNTEAFF
cdr3_length: 15; j_call: TRBJ2-7; d_call: TRBD2; clone_size: once; v_call: TRBV6-5; cdr3_nt: TGTGCCAGCCCGACTAGCGGGAGTGGTTCCTACGAGCAGTACTTC; cdr3_aa: CASPTSGSGSYEQYF
cdr3_length: 13; j_call: TRBJ2-1; d_call: NA; clone_size: NA; v_call: TRBV27; cdr3_nt: TGTGCCAGCAGTTCTCCCGAGTACAATGAGCAGTTCTTC; cdr3_aa: CASSSPEYNEQFF
cdr3_length: 17; j_call: TRBJ2-1; d_call: TRBD2; clone_size: NA; v_call: TRBV4-3; cdr3_nt: TGCGCCAGCAGCCAACGCCCCACTAGCGGGGGGGGAGGGGGGCAGTTCTTC; cdr3_aa: CASSQRPTSGGGGGQFF